The sequence of this TCR beta chain was determined in a study of a mutant IDH1 vaccine in newly diagnosed glioma. Overall study context: Most patients had radiochemotherapy with temozolomide before enrollment; others had one alone.

Deletions cut 0 bases from V and 8 bases from J, with 15 bases between. Looked up from germline, CDR1 is SGHTS and CDR2 is YDEGEE. The CDR3 is 15 residues long. Sequencing was performed with immunoSEQ multiplex PCR; in TCRdb, only in-frame clones are kept and a portion is missing. The sample contains roughly 39,000 clones, approximately 78% of which appear only once. Whole-study results and caveats: Vaccine-induced immune responses were detected in about 93% of patients.

Details on this clone: What it binds is not known.

The time point denotes: week 5, during vaccination. The investigators gave 300 ug of mutant IDH1 20-mer peptide in each vaccine dose, together with topical imiquimod. The source was PBMCs, collected from a glioma patient whose treatment included an IDH1 peptide vaccine. The TCR comes from a middle-aged man with glioma. V and J are TRBV5-8 and TRBJ1-5; D is possibly TRBD1 (5 bases). Here the CDR3 reads CASSLANGGVEPQHF. The CDR3 DNA reads as TGTGCCAGCAGCTTGGCCAATGGAGGGGTGGAGCCCCAGCATTTT.